Included here is one TCR beta chain sequence, with context. The record originates from a study of blood T cell repertoires in COVID-19. Germline CDR1 SGHRS, CDR2 YFSETQ. The CDR3 covers 17 residues. V was clipped by 0 bases and J by 4 bases; unmatched bases: 12. Original methodology: Amplification of reference gene primers provided the estimated nucleated cell counts. Libraries were prepared by immunoSEQ multiplex PCR; TCRdb keeps only in-frame clonotypes and omits some of them. The V and J calls and clone size are taken from that table; D and trimming were inferred from the DNA. This table holds approximately 45,000 clones, around 82% found once.

The genes are TRBV5-1 and TRBJ2-7; 8 positions match TRBD2. The clonotype comes from a human donor in a cohort sampled during active COVID-19. Sequencing used peripheral blood. This CDR3 reads CASSLGLGALAVYEQYF. CDR3 DNA: TGCGCCAGCAGCTTGGGCCTCGGTGCACTAGCGGTGTACGAGCAGTACTTC.